The clone carrying this TCR beta chain has at least ten counts. As yet, its antigen is unknown. These data belong to a study of identical twins. Notes on the study in general: Out-of-frame alpha sequences shared between twins exhibited an excess of low generation probability. Rather than following the same donors, the conclusions depended on cross-sectional statistical analysis.

A universal primer site was incorporated via template switching, and the cDNA contained unique molecular identifiers. One entry per CDR3 protein, called by TCRdb with MiXCR from the 5' RACE reads. The repertoire holds 200,000 to 250,000 distinct CDR3 sequences, 10% to 13% seen once, with 9% to 10% in the top ten. Germline lookup yields CDR1 LGHNA and CDR2 YNFKEQ. V shed 3 bases and J 2 bases; nucleotides not matched to a gene: 8. CDR3 length: 16 amino acids. The TCR comes from a man aged 50-60 years in good health. V is TRBV4-2 and J is TRBJ2-3, with 7 bases matching TRBD2. The sample taken for sequencing was memory T cells sorted from blood. The CDR3 loop is CASSQWEGGNTDTQYF. Here the CDR3 DNA reads TGTGCCAGCAGCCAGTGGGAGGGCGGAAACACAGATACGCAGTATTTT.